Many counts were recorded for the clone carrying this T cell receptor (beta chain). The record originates from a study of patients and donors after allogeneic stem cell transplantation. From the RT-PCR reads, TCRdb called clonotypes with MiXCR, one entry per CDR3 protein. Of about 34,000 distinct CDR3 sequences in the sample, 37% were seen once. The sequenced material came from blood, either unsorted or a sorted T cell fraction (not recorded which). The TCR was taken from a human donor who was either an allogeneic HSCT recipient or a stem cell or donor lymphocyte infusion donor (not recorded which). It is not recorded whose cells these are; they may come from a transplant donor.

The CDR3 reads CSVEAGIGEKLFF. Here the CDR3 DNA reads TGCAGCGTTGAAGCGGGAATTGGTGAAAAACTGTTTTTT. The V gene is TRBV29-1, the J gene TRBJ1-4, with D unclear. With 1 base removed from V and 7 bases from J, the gap between germline ends came to 10 bases. CDR1 and CDR2 (germline): SQVTM, ANQGSEA. The CDR3 is 13 amino acids.